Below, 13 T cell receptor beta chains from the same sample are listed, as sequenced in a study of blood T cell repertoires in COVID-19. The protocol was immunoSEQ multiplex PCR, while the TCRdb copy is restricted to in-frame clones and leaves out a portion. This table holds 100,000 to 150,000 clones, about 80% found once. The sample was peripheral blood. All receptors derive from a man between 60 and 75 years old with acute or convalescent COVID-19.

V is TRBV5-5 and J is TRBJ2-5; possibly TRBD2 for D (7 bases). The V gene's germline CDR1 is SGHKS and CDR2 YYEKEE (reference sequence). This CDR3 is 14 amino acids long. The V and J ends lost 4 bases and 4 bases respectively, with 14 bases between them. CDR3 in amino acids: CASSQPGGGETQYF. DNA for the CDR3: TGTGCCAGCAGCCAACCGGGGGGCGGAGAGACCCAGTACTTC. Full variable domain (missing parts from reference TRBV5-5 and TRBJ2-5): DAGVTQSPTHLIKTRGQQVTLRCSPISGHKSVSWYQQVLGQGPQFIFQYYEKEERGRGNFPDRFSARQFPNYSSELNVNALLLGDSALYLCASSQPGGGETQYFGPGTRLLVL.

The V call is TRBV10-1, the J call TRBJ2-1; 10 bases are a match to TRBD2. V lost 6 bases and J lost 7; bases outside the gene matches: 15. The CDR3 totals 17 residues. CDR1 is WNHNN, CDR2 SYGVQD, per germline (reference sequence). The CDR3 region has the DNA TGCGCCAGCAGCCCCGGGGTAGCGGGAGGAAAGGGGAATGAGCAGTTCTTC. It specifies CASSPGVAGGKGNEQFF.

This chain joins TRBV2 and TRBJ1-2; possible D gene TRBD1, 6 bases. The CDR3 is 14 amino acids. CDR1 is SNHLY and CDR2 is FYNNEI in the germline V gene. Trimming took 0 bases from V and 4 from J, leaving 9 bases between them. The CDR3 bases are TGTGCCAGCAGTGAAGCGCAGGGGACCTATGGCTACACCTTC. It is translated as CASSEAQGTYGYTF.

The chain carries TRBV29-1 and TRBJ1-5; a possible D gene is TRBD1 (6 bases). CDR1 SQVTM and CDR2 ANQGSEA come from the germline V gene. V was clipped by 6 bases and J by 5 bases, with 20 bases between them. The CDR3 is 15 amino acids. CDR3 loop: CSVREGGLEDQPQHF. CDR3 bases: TGCAGCGTCAGGGAGGGGGGTCTGGAAGATCAGCCCCAGCATTTT. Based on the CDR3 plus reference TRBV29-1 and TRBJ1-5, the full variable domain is SAVISQKPSRDICQRGTSLTIQCQVDSQVTMMFWYRQQPGQSLTLIATANQGSEATYESGFVIDKFPISRPNLTFSTLTVSNMSPEDSSIYLCSVREGGLEDQPQHFGDGTRLSIL.

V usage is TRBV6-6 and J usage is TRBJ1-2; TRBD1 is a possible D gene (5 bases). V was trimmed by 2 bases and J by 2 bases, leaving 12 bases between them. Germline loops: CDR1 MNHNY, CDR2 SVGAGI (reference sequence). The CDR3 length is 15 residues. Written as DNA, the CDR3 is TGTGCCAGCAGTTACGGCGCAGGGCCCAACTATGGCTACACCTTC. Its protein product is CASSYGAGPNYGYTF.

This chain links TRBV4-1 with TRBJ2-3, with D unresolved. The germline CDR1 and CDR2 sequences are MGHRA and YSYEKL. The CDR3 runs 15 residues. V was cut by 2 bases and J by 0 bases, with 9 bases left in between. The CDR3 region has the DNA TGCGCCAGCAGCCAACCCATCGGTAGCACAGATACGCAGTATTTT. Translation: CASSQPIGSTDTQYF.

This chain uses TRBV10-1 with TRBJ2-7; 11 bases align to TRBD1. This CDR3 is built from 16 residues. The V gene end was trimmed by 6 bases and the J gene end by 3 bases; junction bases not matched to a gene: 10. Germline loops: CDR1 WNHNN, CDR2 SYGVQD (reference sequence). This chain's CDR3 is CASRRETGTGGYEQYF. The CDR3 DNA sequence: TGCGCCAGCAGGCGTGAAACCGGGACAGGGGGCTACGAGCAGTACTTC.

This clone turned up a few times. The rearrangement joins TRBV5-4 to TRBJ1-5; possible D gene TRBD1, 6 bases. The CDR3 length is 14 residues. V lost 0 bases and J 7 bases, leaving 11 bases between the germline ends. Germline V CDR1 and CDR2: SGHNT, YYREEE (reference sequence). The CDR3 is CASSLGQGIQPQHF. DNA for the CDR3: TGTGCCAGCAGCTTGGGGCAGGGGATACAGCCCCAGCATTTT.

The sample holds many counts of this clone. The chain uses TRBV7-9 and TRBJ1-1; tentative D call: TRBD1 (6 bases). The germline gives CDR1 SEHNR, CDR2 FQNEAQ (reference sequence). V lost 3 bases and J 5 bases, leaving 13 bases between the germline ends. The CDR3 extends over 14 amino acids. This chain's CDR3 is CASSFGGAETEAFF. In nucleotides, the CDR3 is TGTGCCAGCAGCTTTGGGGGGGCTGAAACTGAAGCTTTCTTT. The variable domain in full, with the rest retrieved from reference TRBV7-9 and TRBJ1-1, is DTGVSQNPRHKITKRGQNVTFRCDPISEHNRLYWYRQTLGQGPEFLTYFQNEAQLEKSRLLSDRFSAERPKGSFSTLEIQRTEQGDSAMYLCASSFGGAETEAFFGQGTRLTVV.

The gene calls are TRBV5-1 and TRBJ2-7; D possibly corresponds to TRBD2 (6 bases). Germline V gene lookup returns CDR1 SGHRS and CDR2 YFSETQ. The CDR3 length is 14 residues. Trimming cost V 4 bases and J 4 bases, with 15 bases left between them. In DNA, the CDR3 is TGCGCCAGCAGCCAGGAGGGGCCGAAATACGAGCAGTACTTC. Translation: CASSQEGPKYEQYF.

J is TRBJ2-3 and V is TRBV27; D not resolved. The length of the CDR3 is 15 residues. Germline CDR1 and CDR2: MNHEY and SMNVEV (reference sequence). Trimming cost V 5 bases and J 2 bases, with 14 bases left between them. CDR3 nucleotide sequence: TGTGCCAGCAGTCCTATCATGGAGCCCACAGATACGCAGTATTTT. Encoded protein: CASSPIMEPTDTQYF.

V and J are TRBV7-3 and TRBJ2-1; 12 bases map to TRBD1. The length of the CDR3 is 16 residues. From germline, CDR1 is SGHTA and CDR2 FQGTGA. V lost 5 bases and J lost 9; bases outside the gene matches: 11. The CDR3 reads CASSPQGDRGLREQFF. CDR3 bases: TGTGCCAGCAGCCCCCAGGGGGACAGGGGGCTTCGTGAGCAGTTCTTC.

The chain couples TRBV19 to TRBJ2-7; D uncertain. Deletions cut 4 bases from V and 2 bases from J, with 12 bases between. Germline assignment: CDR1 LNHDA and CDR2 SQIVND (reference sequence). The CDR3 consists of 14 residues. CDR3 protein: CASSNLPPPYEQYF. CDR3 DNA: TGTGCCAGTAGTAACTTGCCGCCCCCCTACGAGCAGTACTTC. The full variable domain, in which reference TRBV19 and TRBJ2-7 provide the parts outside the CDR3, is DGGITQSPKYLFRKEGQNVTLSCEQNLNHDAMYWYRQDPGQGLRLIYYSQIVNDFQKGDIAEGYSVSREKKESFPLTVTSAQKNPTAFYLCASSNLPPPYEQYFGPGTRLTVT.